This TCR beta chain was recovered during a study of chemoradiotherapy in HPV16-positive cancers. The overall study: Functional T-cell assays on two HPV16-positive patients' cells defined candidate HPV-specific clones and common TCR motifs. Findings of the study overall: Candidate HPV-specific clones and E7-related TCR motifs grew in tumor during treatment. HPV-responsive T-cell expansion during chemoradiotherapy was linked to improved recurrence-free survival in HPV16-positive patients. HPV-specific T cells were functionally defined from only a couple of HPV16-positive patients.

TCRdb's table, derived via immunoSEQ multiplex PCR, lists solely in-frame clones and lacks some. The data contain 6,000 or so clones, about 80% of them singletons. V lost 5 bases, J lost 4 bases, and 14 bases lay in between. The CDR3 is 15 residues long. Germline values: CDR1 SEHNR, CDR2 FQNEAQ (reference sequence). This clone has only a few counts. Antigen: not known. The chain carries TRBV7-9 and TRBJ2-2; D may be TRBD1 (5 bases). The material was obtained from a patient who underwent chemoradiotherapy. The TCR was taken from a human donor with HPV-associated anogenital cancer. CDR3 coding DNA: TGTGCCAGCAGCCTATTACAGGTCTCCACCGGGGAGCTGTTTTTT. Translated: CASSLLQVSTGELFF.